This T cell receptor beta chain was captured by sequencing in a study of siplizumab effects on memory and regulatory T cells. Overall study findings and caveats: With siplizumab, cumulative frequency of CD4+ memory-derived alloreactive sequences dropped significantly.

Of note for this clone: Antigen: not known.

The germline gives CDR1 KGHSH, CDR2 LQKENI. V was shortened by 3 bases and J by 3 bases, with 9 bases between the two germline ends. The CDR3 length is 14 residues. Generated by immunoSEQ multiplex PCR, the TCRdb table keeps only in-frame clones and is missing some. This sample carries 85,000 to 130,000 clones, 92% of them seen once, and the ten largest clones take about 0.7%. The specimen was Tregs sorted from blood. This rearrangement joins TRBV18 to TRBJ2-1; the D gene is possibly TRBD2 (5 bases). This receptor was identified in a human donor in good health. The CDR3 is CASSPGLNYNEQFF. CDR3 in DNA: TGTGCCAGCTCACCCGGACTTAACTACAATGAGCAGTTCTTC.